The present T cell receptor (beta chain) was sequenced within a study of CD8 T cells in ankylosing spondylitis. Overall study findings and caveats: Some motif variants were previously reported in reactive arthritis synovial fluid and blood. Peripheral blood samples showed relatively rare disease-linked clones, and these clones were CD8+. Typical of ankylosing spondylitis blood, it appeared, was a TCR beta motif of 7 or 8 highly homologous variants.

Turning to this clonotype: The antigen is not known.

Libraries of TCR beta came from quantitative 5'-RACE with molecular barcodes. TCRdb re-called the 5' RACE reads through MiXCR, storing one row per CDR3 protein. Among a few hundred thousand distinct CDR3 sequences, roughly 17% were seen once, and the ten largest hold under 1.2%. The CDR3 has 14 residues. The sample was blood, either unsorted or a sorted T cell fraction (not recorded which). This rearrangement joins TRBV21-1 to TRBJ1-4. TRBV21-1 is a pseudogene locus. The origin of this receptor is a male donor with ankylosing spondylitis. This CDR3 reads CASSKTEAEEKLFF. The DNA for the CDR3 is TGTGCCAGCAGCAAGACGGAGGCTGAAGAAAAACTGTTTTTT.